Listed here are 27 T cell receptor beta chains from one sample, sequenced in a study of T cells in Graves' hyperthyroidism and ophthalmopathy. The investigators amplified TCR beta CDR3 regions from RNA transcripts. The study used the HTBI primer set for a first-round RT-PCR of the TCR CDR3. TCRdb processed the multiplex PCR reads anew with MiXCR; each CDR3 protein has one entry. The top ten hold just over 9% of the sample, which has some 50,000 distinct CDR3 sequences, less than 50% seen once. Material: blood. These receptors were taken from a woman aged 45-65 years with Graves' ophthalmopathy.

This clonotype showed up many times. The chain couples TRBV28 to TRBJ2-5, with 7 nucleotides matching TRBD1. Germline lookup yields CDR1 MDHEN and CDR2 SYDVKM. This CDR3 contains 17 residues. Losses at the gene ends were 5 bases for V and 2 bases for J; bases not matched to a gene: 14. Here the CDR3 reads CASSPTPGTAVQETQYF. DNA for the CDR3: TGTGCCAGCAGTCCAACCCCCGGGACAGCTGTACAAGAGACCCAGTACTTC.

Concerning this clonotype itself: A much larger clone lies one base from this, so it may be a read error. The chain joins TRBV6-1 to TRBJ1-1; perhaps TRBD1 as D (5 bases). Germline CDR1 is MNHNS and CDR2 is SASEGT. CDR3 length: 13 residues. V was clipped by 5 bases and J by 10 bases, with 17 bases between them. CDR3 residues: CASSRGRVGGAFF. The CDR3 DNA reads TGTGCCAGCAGTCGCGGCAGGGTAGGTGGAGCTTTCTTT.

This clonotype was recorded many times. The rearrangement uses TRBV5-1 and TRBJ1-4; D might be TRBD1 (6 bases). The V gene's germline CDR1 is SGHRS and CDR2 YFSETQ. The CDR3 contains 17 residues. V shed 4 bases and J shed 0 bases, with 16 bases lying between them. CDR3: CASSPRAGAATNEKLFF. As DNA, the CDR3 is TGCGCCAGCAGCCCCCGTGCGGGGGCTGCAACTAATGAAAAACTGTTTTTT.

The rearrangement joins TRBV6-1 to TRBJ1-3, with D tentatively TRBD1 (6 bases). V lost 9 bases and J 0 bases, leaving 18 bases between the germline ends. Germline CDR1 MNHNS, CDR2 SASEGT. There are 16 residues in the CDR3. CDR3 nucleotides: TGTGCCAGTAGAGACGAGGGACAACTCTCTGGAAACACCATATATTTT. Translation: CASRDEGQLSGNTIYF.

The V gene is TRBV7-6, the J gene TRBJ2-5; 12 bases are shared with TRBD2. The CDR3 totals 13 residues. Germline CDR1 reads SGHVS; CDR2 reads FNYEAQ. V gave up 6 bases and J gave up 4 bases; unmatched junction bases: 0. In DNA, the CDR3 is TGTGCCAGCAGACTAGCGGGAGGAGAGACCCAGTACTTC. Protein: CASRLAGGETQYF.

The J gene is TRBJ1-4, the V gene TRBV19; weak D call: TRBD1 (5 bases). V lost 3 bases and J 3 bases, leaving 11 bases between the germline ends. This CDR3 is 15 amino acids long. The germline CDR1 and CDR2 sequences are LNHDA and SQIVND (reference sequence). The CDR3 is CASSIQGRPNEKLFF. CDR3 DNA sequence: TGTGCCAGTAGTATCCAGGGCAGACCTAATGAAAAACTGTTTTTT.

This clonotype was counted ten times or more. V gene TRBV20-1 combines with J gene TRBJ1-4; possible D gene TRBD1, 5 bases. In germline, CDR1 is DFQATT, CDR2 SNEGSKA (reference sequence). This CDR3 contains 14 residues. V was trimmed by 6 bases and J by 5 bases, leaving 16 bases between them. This CDR3 reads CSAVFTGGNEKLFF. DNA of the CDR3: TGCAGTGCAGTGTTTACGGGGGGGAATGAAAAACTGTTTTTT.

This clonotype was counted at least ten times. This sequence joins TRBV12-3 or TRBV12-4 and TRBJ2-7; weak D call: TRBD1 (5 bases). Trimming shortened V by 6 bases and J by 4 bases, and 16 bases separated the two germline ends. The CDR3 runs 14 residues. CDR3 sequence reads: CASSPLRGKYEQYF. DNA for the CDR3: TGTGCCAGCAGCCCTCTTAGGGGAAAGTACGAGCAGTACTTC.

In this sample, this clonotype turned up many times. Here the CDR3 reads CANYGYTF. The CDR3 bases are TGTGCTAACTATGGCTACACCTTC. The chain links TRBV24-1 to TRBJ1-2; unclear D gene. The CDR3 loop spans 8 amino acids. Germline CDR1 reads KGHDR; CDR2 reads SFDVKD.

This clonotype came up once. This chain uses TRBV19 with TRBJ2-7; D remains unclear. Germline V gives CDR1 LNHDA, CDR2 SQIVND (reference sequence). Trimming cost V 7 bases and J 5 bases, with 18 bases left between them. This CDR3 is 14 amino acids long. The CDR3 nucleotides are TGTGCCAGTACCAACGGTGGTAGCTCGAACGAGCAGTACTTC. It is translated as CASTNGGSSNEQYF.

This clonotype was counted ten times or more. The chain recombines TRBV20-1 with TRBJ2-7; 9 bases are a match to TRBD1. V was pared by 0 bases and J by 0 bases, with 9 bases of the junction left unmatched. Germline V gives CDR1 DFQATT, CDR2 SNEGSKA (reference sequence). The CDR3 sequence is 17 residues long. The CDR3 DNA reads as TGCAGTGCTAGAGACGAAGGGACAGGGAGGTTCTCCTACGAGCAGTACTTC. This gives the protein CSARDEGTGRFSYEQYF.

This rearrangement joins TRBV24-1 to TRBJ2-5; 10 bases agree with TRBD2. J gave up 11 bases and V 5 bases, and 19 bases lay outside the gene matches. The V gene's germline CDR1 is KGHDR and CDR2 SFDVKD. This CDR3 region has 17 residues. The CDR3 DNA reads as TGTGCCACCAGTGGCGGACTAGCGGTTGGAAGCCAAGGGACTCAGTACTTC. Amino acid sequence: CATSGGLAVGSQGTQYF.

A remark on this clonotype: Compared with germline, one end of the junction differs, possibly owing to a read error. This chain uses TRBV7-2 with TRBJ2-4, with 8 positions matching TRBD1. This CDR3 comprises 17 residues. Germline V gene sequence: CDR1 SGHTA, CDR2 FQGNSA. CDR3 DNA: TGTGCCGGCAGCTTGGATGACAGGGGTTTGGCCAAAAACATTCAGTACTTC. Protein: CAGSLDDRGLAKNIQYF.

This sequence joins TRBV9 and TRBJ2-5, with TRBD2 matching 14 bases. V trimming: 6 bases; J trimming: 2 bases; junction bases outside the gene matches: 12. CDR1 and CDR2 from the germline V gene are SGDLS and YYNGEE. The length of the CDR3 is 18 residues. The CDR3 nucleotides read TGTGCCAGCACTCCCGGGCTCGGACTAGCGGGGGGTCAAGAGACCCAGTACTTC. Translating it yields CASTPGLGLAGGQETQYF. Variable domain in full (rest from reference TRBV9 and TRBJ2-5): DSGVTQTPKHLITATGQRVTLRCSPRSGDLSVYWYQQSLDQGLQFLIQYYNGEERAKGNILERFSAQQFPDLHSELNLSSLELGDSALYFCASTPGLGLAGGQETQYFGPGTRLLVL.

This clonotype appeared a few times. A much larger clone is a single base away; this may be a read error. The chain employs TRBV7-8 and TRBJ1-1; D gene ambiguous. There are 13 residues in the CDR3. In germline, CDR1 is SGHVS, CDR2 FQNEAQ. The CDR3 bases are TGTGTCAGCACCAAGCAGAGGGACACTGAAGCTTTCTTT. The encoded protein is CVSTKQRDTEAFF.

In regard to this clonotype: This is likely a read error, given that the CDR3 carries no conserved phenylalanine or tryptophan at its end. The genes are TRBV7-6 and TRBJ2-2; no clear D gene. In germline, CDR1 is SGHVS, CDR2 FNYEAQ. The CDR3 is 14 amino acids. Trimming stripped 4 bases from V and 2 bases from J, with 8 bases between. CDR3 sequence reads: CASSWAQNTGELFS. CDR3 bases: TGTGCCAGCAGCTGGGCACAAAACACCGGGGAGCTGTTTTCT.

Details on this clonotype: Since no conserved phenylalanine or tryptophan closes the CDR3, a read error is the likely cause. The chain combines TRBV7-6 with TRBJ1-3; D is ambiguous. The CDR3 loop spans 15 amino acids. CDR1 and CDR2 from the germline V gene are SGHVS and FNYEAQ. The CDR3 loop reads CASSLTQNSGNTIYY. The CDR3 nucleotides are TGTGCCAGCAGCTTAACTCAGAACTCTGGAAATACCATATATTAT.

This clonotype was seen repeatedly, ten times or more. The DNA for the CDR3 is TGTGCCAGTAGTCCCCGAGCAAGGGGACAGGGGAGCTCCTACGAGCAGTACTTC. This translates into CASSPRARGQGSSYEQYF. V usage is TRBV19 and J usage is TRBJ2-7; 10 bases align to TRBD1. There are 18 residues in the CDR3. The ends lost 5 bases at V and 0 bases at J; junction bases unmatched: 13. Germline CDR1 is LNHDA and CDR2 is SQIVND (reference sequence).

This clonotype was picked up many times. The chain couples TRBV5-5 to TRBJ2-3; the match to TRBD2 covers 11 bases. Trimming took 4 bases from V and 1 from J; bases not matched to a gene: 2. This CDR3 comprises 15 residues. Germline V lookup: CDR1 SGHKS, CDR2 YYEKEE (reference sequence). The CDR3 sequence is CASSPGLAGTDTQYF. CDR3 nucleotide sequence: TGTGCCAGCAGCCCGGGACTAGCGGGCACAGATACGCAGTATTTT. The whole variable domain, filled in from reference TRBV5-5 and TRBJ2-3, reads DAGVTQSPTHLIKTRGQQVTLRCSPISGHKSVSWYQQVLGQGPQFIFQYYEKEERGRGNFPDRFSARQFPNYSSELNVNALLLGDSALYLCASSPGLAGTDTQYFGPGTRLTVL.

This clonotype was detected many times. The chain links TRBV20-1 to TRBJ1-2, with TRBD1 matching 8 bases. This CDR3 comprises 14 residues. CDR1 is DFQATT, CDR2 SNEGSKA, per germline (reference sequence). V shed 2 bases and J 3 bases; nucleotides not matched to a gene: 5. The chain's CDR3 is CSARRTGRDYGYTF. The CDR3 DNA reads as TGCAGTGCTAGACGGACAGGGAGGGACTATGGCTACACCTTC.

This clonotype was seen at least ten times. This chain links TRBV10-3 with TRBJ1-2; TRBD1 matches at 7 bases. The ends lost 10 bases at V and 5 bases at J; junction bases unmatched: 13. This CDR3 is built from 14 residues. In germline, CDR1 is ENHRY, CDR2 SYGVKD. Here the CDR3 reads CATGGNRGVYGYTF. CDR3 in DNA: TGTGCCACTGGCGGGAACAGGGGCGTATATGGCTACACCTTC.

On this clonotype itself: Sequence at one end of the junction differs from germline and may be a read error. The V gene is TRBV9, the J gene TRBJ1-6; D is unresolved. This CDR3 comprises 15 residues. Looked up from germline, CDR1 is SGDLS and CDR2 is YYNGEE. As DNA, the CDR3 is TGTGCCAGCAGCGTTACGGGCTCCTACAATTCACCCCTCCACTTT. Protein: CASSVTGSYNSPLHF.

Turning to this clonotype: Because the CDR3 is missing its conserved closing phenylalanine or tryptophan, this is likely a read error. The chain's CDR3 is CASRSSYEQYL. CDR3 sequence (DNA): TGTGCCAGCAGGAGCTCGTACGAGCAGTACCTC. This rearrangement joins TRBV27 to TRBJ2-7; D gene ambiguous. The CDR3 has 11 residues. Germline CDR1 and CDR2: MNHEY and SMNVEV (reference sequence). Trimming removed 6 bases at V and 4 bases at J, with 7 bases between.

This clonotype was counted at least ten times. The chain recombines TRBV6-5 with TRBJ2-5, with TRBD1 matching over 10 bases. In germline, CDR1 is MNHEY, CDR2 SVGAGI. The CDR3 totals 16 residues. J lost 3 bases, V lost 6 bases, and 10 bases had no gene match. The CDR3 here is CASRDRDRGTEETQYF. The CDR3 DNA sequence: TGTGCCAGCAGGGACCGGGACAGGGGCACGGAAGAGACCCAGTACTTC.

This clonotype was seen many times. The chain employs TRBV12-3 or TRBV12-4 and TRBJ2-5, with 8 bases that match TRBD1. The CDR3 runs 15 residues. The V segment lost 1 base and the J segment 2 bases; nucleotides outside the gene matches: 3. The CDR3 sequence: CASSLGGTGQETQYF. The CDR3, as DNA: TGTGCCAGCAGTTTAGGGGGGACAGGACAAGAGACCCAGTACTTC.

V usage is TRBV29-1 and J usage is TRBJ2-6, with D maybe TRBD1 (6 bases). The CDR3 runs 16 residues. From germline, CDR1 is SQVTM and CDR2 ANQGSEA. Trimming stripped 1 base from V and 3 bases from J, with 13 bases between. The CDR3 protein is CSVEVDRRHGANVLTF. CDR3 nucleotide sequence: TGCAGCGTTGAAGTTGACAGGCGCCATGGGGCCAACGTCCTGACTTTC.

The chain's CDR3 is CASSQTGGNEQFF. In nucleotides, the CDR3 is TGCGCCAGCAGCCAGACAGGGGGGAATGAGCAGTTCTTC. The genes are TRBV5-1 and TRBJ2-1; 9 bases agree with TRBD1. The CDR3 has 13 amino acids. Germline loops: CDR1 SGHRS, CDR2 YFSETQ. V shed 4 bases, J shed 7 bases, and the junction held 3 bases outside the gene matches.